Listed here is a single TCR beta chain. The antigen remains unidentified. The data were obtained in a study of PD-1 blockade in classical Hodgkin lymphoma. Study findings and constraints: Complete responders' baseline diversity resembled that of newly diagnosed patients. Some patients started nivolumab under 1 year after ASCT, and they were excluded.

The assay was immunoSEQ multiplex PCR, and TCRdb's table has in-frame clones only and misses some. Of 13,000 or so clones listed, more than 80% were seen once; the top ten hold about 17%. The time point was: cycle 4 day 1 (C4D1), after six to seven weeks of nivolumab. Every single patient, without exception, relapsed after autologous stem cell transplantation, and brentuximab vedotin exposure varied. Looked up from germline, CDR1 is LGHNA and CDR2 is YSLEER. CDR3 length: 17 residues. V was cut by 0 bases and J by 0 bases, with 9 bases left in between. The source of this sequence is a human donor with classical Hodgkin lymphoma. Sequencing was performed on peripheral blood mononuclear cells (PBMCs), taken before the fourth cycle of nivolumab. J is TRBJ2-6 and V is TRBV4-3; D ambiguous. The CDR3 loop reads CASSQEGQNSGANVLTF. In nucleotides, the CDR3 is TGCGCCAGCAGCCAAGAAGGTCAGAACTCTGGGGCCAACGTCCTGACTTTC.